A selection of T cell receptor beta chains follows, all from one sample in a study of cytomegalovirus exposure and HLA in healthy donors. TCRdb's table, derived via immunoSEQ multiplex PCR, lists solely in-frame clones and lacks some. Of approximately 110,000 clones in the sample, over 65% are singletons; the top ten hold just under 2%. The sequenced sample was PBMCs. The receptors originated from a man in his fifties or sixties in good health and CMV-seronegative. CDR3s include the opening cysteine and the closing phenylalanine or tryptophan.

V | CDR3
TRBV6-1 | CASSERGAKNIQYF
TRBV4-1 | CASSRGGLGSQETQYF
TRBV25-1 | CATSAGTNTEAFF
TRBV5-1 | CASSLDAENYSNQPQHF
TRBV11-2 | CASSLSSQLISYEQYF
TRBV6-5 | CASSRNRMNTEAFF
TRBV5-1 | CASSLGGLAAVDEQFF
TRBV6-5 | CASSYREMNTEAFF
TRBV7-9 | CASSLAGGWGEKLFF
TRBV5-5 | CASSLGTGLGSEQYF
TRBV28 | CASSLALLVNYGYTF
TRBV14 | CASSHPGEQLWDQETQYF
TRBV13 | CASSFSRQSRRTFF
TRBV5-1 | CASSLGGTDYGYTF
TRBV9 | CASSVLAGPNEQFF
TRBV9 | CASSLGAEETQYF
TRBV5-1 | CASSLGQFTGELFF
TRBV5-8 | CASSFGDRGRKLFF
TRBV7-2 | CASSLSGGGAETQYF
TRBV5-1 | CASSQGQGSEQFF
TRBV20-1 | CSASDGYTF
TRBV6-5 | CASSPGTTNTGELFF
TRBV6-4 | CASSSAPDGGGGYTF
TRBV2 | CASSAETPGPQHF
TRBV4-2 | CASSPGGNTIYF
TRBV6-1 | CASREGQTITGELFF
TRBV25-1 | CASSAPGGGPNQPQHF
TRBV28 | CASHRDSNSPLHF
TRBV2 | CASSVLAGSTDTQYF
TRBV5-6 | CASSLRAGQGARGGYTF
TRBV18 | CASSPFLVSAETQYF
TRBV25-1 | CASTRSGNTIYF
TRBV19 | CASPSQPHSTDTQYF
TRBV6-5 | CASSYAGATNEKLFF
TRBV19 | CASSRQGLEANYGYTF
TRBV6-1 | CASSGTSGGADTQYF